The next 3 T cell receptor beta chains were all read from a single sample in a study of OX40 agonist ivuxolimab in advanced cancers. Libraries were prepared by immunoSEQ multiplex PCR; TCRdb keeps only in-frame clonotypes and omits some of them. The sample consists of tens of thousands of clones, roughly 92% of them appearing once. The sequencing used CD4+ or CD8+ T cells sorted from blood, collected in a trial of the OX40 agonist ivuxolimab. The receptors originated from an adult with an advanced solid tumor such as melanoma, head and neck, liver or kidney cancer.

The chain combines TRBV9 with TRBJ2-3, with 9 bases matching TRBD2. CDR3 length: 16 amino acids. V gave up 0 bases and J gave up 0 bases; unmatched junction bases: 2. Germline CDR1 and CDR2: SGDLS and YYNGEE. For the CDR3, the DNA is TGTGCCAGCAGCGTAGCAAGCGGGGGGAGCACAGATACGCAGTATTTT. This gives the protein CASSVASGGSTDTQYF.

V gene TRBV21-1 combines with J gene TRBJ1-1. TRBV21-1 has pseudogene status. The CDR3 is 12 residues long. CDR3 residues: CASRKARDGAFF. In DNA form, the CDR3 reads TGTGCCAGCAGGAAAGCCAGGGACGGAGCTTTCTTT.

This clone appeared a single time. The J gene is TRBJ1-5, the V gene TRBV27, with no clear D. Germline CDR1 is MNHEY and CDR2 is SMNVEV (reference sequence). V lost 1 base and J 6 bases, leaving 7 bases between the germline ends. The CDR3 spans 13 residues. The CDR3 region is CASSLWVGQPQHF. CDR3 DNA: TGTGCCAGCAGTTTATGGGTCGGTCAGCCCCAGCATTTT.